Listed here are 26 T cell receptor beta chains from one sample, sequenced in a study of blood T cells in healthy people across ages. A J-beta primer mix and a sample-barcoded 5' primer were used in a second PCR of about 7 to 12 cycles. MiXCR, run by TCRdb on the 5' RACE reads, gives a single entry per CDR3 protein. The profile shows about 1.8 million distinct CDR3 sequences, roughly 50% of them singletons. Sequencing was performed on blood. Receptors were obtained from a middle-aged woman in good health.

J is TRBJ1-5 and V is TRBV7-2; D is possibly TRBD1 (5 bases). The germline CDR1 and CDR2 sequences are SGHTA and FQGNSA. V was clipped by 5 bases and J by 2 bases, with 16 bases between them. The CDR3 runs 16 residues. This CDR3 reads CASSLGVPQRNQPQHF. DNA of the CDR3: TGTGCCAGCAGCCTAGGGGTCCCGCAGCGCAATCAGCCCCAGCATTTT.

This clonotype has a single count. This CDR3 is CASSTHRDKLRTDTQYF. Here the CDR3 DNA reads TGTGCCAGCAGTACACACCGGGACAAACTTCGCACAGATACGCAGTATTTT. V and J are TRBV12-3 or TRBV12-4 and TRBJ2-3; a possible D gene is TRBD1 (6 bases). The CDR3 has 17 residues. V was shortened by 5 bases and J by 1 base, with 19 bases between the two germline ends.

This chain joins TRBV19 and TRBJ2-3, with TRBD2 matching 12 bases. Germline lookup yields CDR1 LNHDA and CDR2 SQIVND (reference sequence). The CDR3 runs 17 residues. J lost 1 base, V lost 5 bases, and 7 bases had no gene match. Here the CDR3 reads CASSPRLAGARTDTQYF. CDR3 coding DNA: TGTGCCAGTAGTCCGCGACTAGCGGGGGCCCGCACAGATACGCAGTATTTT.

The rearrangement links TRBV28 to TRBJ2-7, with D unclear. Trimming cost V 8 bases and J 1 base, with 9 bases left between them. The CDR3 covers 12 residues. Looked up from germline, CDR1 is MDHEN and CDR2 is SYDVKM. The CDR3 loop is CASFSRSYEQYF. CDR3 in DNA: TGTGCCAGCTTTTCACGGTCCTACGAGCAGTACTTC.

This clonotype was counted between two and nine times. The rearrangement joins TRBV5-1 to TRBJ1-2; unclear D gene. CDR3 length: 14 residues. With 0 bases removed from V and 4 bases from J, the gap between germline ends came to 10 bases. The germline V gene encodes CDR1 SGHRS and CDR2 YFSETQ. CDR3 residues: CASSLEAVTYGYTF. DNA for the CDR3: TGCGCCAGCAGCTTGGAGGCAGTTACCTATGGCTACACCTTC.

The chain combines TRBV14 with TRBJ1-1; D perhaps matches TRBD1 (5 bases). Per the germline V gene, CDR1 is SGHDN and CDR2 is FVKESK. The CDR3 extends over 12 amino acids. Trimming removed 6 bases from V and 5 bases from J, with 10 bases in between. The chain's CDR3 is CASSPWGTEAFF. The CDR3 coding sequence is TGTGCCAGCAGTCCATGGGGGACTGAAGCTTTCTTT.

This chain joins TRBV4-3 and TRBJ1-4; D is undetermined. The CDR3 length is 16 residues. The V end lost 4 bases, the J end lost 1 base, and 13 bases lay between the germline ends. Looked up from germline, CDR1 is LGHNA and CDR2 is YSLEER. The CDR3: CASSRASGQTNEKLFF. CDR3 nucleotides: TGCGCCAGCAGCCGCGCTTCCGGTCAAACTAATGAAAAACTGTTTTTT.

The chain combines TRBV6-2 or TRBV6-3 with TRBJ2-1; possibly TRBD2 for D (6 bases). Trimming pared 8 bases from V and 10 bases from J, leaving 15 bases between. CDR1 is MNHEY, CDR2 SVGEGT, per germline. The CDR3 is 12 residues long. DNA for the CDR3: TGTGCCAGCCGGGACTCCTCTAGAGAGCAGTTCTTC. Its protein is CASRDSSREQFF.

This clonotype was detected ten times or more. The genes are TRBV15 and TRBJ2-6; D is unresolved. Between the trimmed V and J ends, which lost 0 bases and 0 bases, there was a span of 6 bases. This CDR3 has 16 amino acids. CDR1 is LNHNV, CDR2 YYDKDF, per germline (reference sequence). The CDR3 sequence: CATSRDLDSGANVLTF. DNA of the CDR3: TGTGCCACCAGCAGAGATTTGGACTCTGGGGCCAACGTCCTGACTTTC.

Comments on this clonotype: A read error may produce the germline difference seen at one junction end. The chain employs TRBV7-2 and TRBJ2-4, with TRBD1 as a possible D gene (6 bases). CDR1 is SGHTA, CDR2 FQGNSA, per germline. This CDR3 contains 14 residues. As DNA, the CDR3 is TGTGCCAGCGGCTTAGACACAGGGAAAAACATTCAGTACTTC. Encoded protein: CASGLDTGKNIQYF.

CDR3 DNA sequence: TGTGCCAGCAGCTTTGGACTAGCGGGGTACAATGAGCAGTTCTTC. It codes for CASSFGLAGYNEQFF. This chain uses TRBV7-2 with TRBJ2-1, with 12 positions matching TRBD2. Germline V gene sequence: CDR1 SGHTA, CDR2 FQGNSA. The J segment lost 4 bases and the V segment lost 3 bases, leaving 1 base of the junction unmatched. This CDR3 is built from 15 residues.

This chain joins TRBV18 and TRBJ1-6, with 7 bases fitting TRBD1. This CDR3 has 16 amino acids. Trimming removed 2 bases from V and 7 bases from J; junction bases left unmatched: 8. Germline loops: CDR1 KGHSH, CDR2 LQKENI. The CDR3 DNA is TGTGCCAGCTCACCAACGACAGGGCCGGGGAATTCACCCCTCCACTTT. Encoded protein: CASSPTTGPGNSPLHF.

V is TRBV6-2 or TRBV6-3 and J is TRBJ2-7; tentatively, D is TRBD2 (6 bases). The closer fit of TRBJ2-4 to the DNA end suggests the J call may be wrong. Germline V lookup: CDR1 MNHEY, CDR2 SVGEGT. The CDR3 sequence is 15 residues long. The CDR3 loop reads CASSYQGLGSNIQYF. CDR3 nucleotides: TGTGCCAGCAGTTACCAGGGACTTGGGTCTAACATTCAGTACTTC.

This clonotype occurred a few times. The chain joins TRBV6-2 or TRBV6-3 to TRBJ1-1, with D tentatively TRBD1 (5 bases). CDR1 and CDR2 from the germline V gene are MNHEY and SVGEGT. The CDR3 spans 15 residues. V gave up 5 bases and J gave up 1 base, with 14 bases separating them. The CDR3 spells CASSPLGARNTEAFF. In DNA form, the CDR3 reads TGTGCCAGCAGTCCCCTAGGGGCGCGGAACACTGAAGCTTTCTTT.

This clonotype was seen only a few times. The CDR3 is CASSSRQGLADTQYF. CDR3 nucleotide sequence: TGTGCCAGCAGTTCCCGACAGGGACTTGCAGATACGCAGTATTTT. V gene TRBV6-5 combines with J gene TRBJ2-3; TRBD1 is a possible D gene (7 bases). This CDR3 has 15 amino acids. Trimming pared 4 bases from V and 4 bases from J, leaving 15 bases between. The germline V gene encodes CDR1 MNHEY and CDR2 SVGAGI.

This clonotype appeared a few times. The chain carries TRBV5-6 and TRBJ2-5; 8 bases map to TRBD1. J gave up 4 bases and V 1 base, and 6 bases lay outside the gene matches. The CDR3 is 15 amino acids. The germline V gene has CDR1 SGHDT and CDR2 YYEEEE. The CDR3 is CASSLLDREGETQYF. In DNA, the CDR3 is TGTGCCAGCAGCTTGCTGGACAGGGAAGGAGAGACCCAGTACTTC.

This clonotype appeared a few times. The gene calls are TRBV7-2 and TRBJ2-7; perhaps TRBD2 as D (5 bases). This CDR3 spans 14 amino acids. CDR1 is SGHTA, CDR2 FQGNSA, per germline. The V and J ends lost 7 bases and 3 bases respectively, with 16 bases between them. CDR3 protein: CASIPFVGVYEQYF. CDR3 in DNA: TGTGCCAGCATCCCTTTCGTCGGGGTCTACGAGCAGTACTTC.

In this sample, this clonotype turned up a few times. The CDR3, as DNA: TGTGCCAGCTCAGCAGGGATGGAAGAGACCCAGTACTTC. As protein: CASSAGMEETQYF. The chain combines TRBV18 with TRBJ2-5, with D possibly TRBD1 on 5 matching bases. This CDR3 region has 13 residues. V shed 5 bases and J shed 3 bases, with 10 bases lying between them. Germline values: CDR1 KGHSH, CDR2 LQKENI.

CDR3 in DNA: TGTGCCAGCAGCGTGGGACATCGGGGCTACAATGAGCAGTTCTTC. Its translation is CASSVGHRGYNEQFF. The chain has TRBV6-5 and TRBJ2-1, with a tentative D call TRBD1 (6 bases). Germline V gene lookup returns CDR1 MNHEY and CDR2 SVGAGI. Trimming stripped 6 bases from V and 3 bases from J, with 15 bases between. CDR3 length equals 15 residues.

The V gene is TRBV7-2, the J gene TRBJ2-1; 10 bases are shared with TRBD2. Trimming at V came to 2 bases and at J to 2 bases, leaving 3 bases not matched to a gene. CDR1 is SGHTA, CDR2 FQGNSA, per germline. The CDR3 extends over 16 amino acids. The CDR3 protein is CASSLLAGVPYNEQFF. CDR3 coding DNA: TGTGCCAGCAGCTTACTAGCGGGGGTTCCCTACAATGAGCAGTTCTTC.

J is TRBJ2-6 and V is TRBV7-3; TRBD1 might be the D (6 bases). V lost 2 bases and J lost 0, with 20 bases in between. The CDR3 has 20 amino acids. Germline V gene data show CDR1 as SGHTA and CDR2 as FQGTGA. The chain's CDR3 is CASSLPRTRDNSSGANVLTF. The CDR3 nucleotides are TGTGCCAGCAGCTTACCCCGCACCCGGGACAATAGCTCTGGGGCCAACGTCCTGACTTTC.

CDR3 sequence reads: CASSLRDRAKEQYF. CDR3 nucleotides: TGTGCCAGCAGTCTCCGGGACAGGGCTAAGGAGCAGTACTTC. V usage is TRBV2 and J usage is TRBJ2-7, with 9 bases matching TRBD1. The CDR3 length is 14 residues. V lost 5 bases to trimming and J lost 7 bases; unmatched junction nucleotides: 9. Germline CDR1 SNHLY, CDR2 FYNNEI.

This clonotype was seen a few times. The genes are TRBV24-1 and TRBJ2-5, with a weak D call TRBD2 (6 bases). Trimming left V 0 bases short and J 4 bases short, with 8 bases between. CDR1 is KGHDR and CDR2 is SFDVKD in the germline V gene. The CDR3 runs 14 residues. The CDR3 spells CATSDLDGRETQYF. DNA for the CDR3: TGTGCCACCAGTGATTTGGACGGGAGAGAGACCCAGTACTTC.

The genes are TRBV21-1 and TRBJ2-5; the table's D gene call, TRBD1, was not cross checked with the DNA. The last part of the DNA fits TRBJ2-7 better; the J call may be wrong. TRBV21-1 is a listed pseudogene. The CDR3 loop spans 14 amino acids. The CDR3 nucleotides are TGTGCCAGCAGCAGATCGCCGGGGAAAGGCGAGCAGTACTTC. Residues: CASSRSPGKGEQYF.

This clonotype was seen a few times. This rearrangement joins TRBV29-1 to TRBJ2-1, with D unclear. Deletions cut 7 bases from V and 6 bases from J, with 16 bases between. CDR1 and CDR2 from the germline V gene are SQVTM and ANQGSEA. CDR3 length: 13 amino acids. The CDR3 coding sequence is TGCAGCGGACACAGATTAGGTGTCAATGAGCAGTTCTTC. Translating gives CSGHRLGVNEQFF.

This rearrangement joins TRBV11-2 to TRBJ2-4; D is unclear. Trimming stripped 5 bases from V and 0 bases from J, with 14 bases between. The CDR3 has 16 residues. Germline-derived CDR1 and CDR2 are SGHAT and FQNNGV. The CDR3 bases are TGTGCCAGCAGCCCCGTTTCCGGAGTAGCCAAAAACATTCAGTACTTC. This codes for CASSPVSGVAKNIQYF.